This TCR beta chain is drawn from a study of T cells of healthy individuals. V gave up 5 bases and J gave up 9 bases, with 8 bases separating them. CDR1 is SNHLY, CDR2 FYNNEI, per germline. This CDR3 has 11 residues. TCRdb reanalysed the 5' RACE reads using MiXCR and keeps one entry per CDR3 protein. The sample lists over 95,000 distinct CDR3 sequences, under 20% seen once, with 6.2% in the top ten. This chain joins TRBV2 and TRBJ2-1; D ambiguous. This TCR came from a human donor in good health. CDR3 sequence (DNA): TGTGCCAGCAGTTTCGAGCCTGAGCAGTTCTTC. Its protein is CASSFEPEQFF.